This section outlines one T cell receptor beta chain sequence together with its context. V was pared by 6 bases and J by 2 bases, with 16 bases between. Germline V gene lookup returns CDR1 MNHEY and CDR2 SVGAGI. The CDR3 contains 15 residues. This sample is part of a study of immune evolution from preneoplasia to lung adenocarcinoma. The table came from immunoSEQ multiplex PCR; TCRdb's copy has only in-frame clones and leaves some out. Of 3,500 to 5,500 clones listed, around 72% are singletons. The rearrangement links TRBV6-5 to TRBJ1-1; TRBD1 is a possible D gene (5 bases). The sequence came from an older donor with lung adenocarcinoma. The sequenced sample consisted of FFPE adjacent normal lung tissue. The CDR3 loop reads CASSLLGQGNTEAFF. The CDR3 DNA is TGTGCCAGCAGCCTATTGGGGCAGGGCAACACTGAAGCTTTCTTT.